Listed below are T cell receptor beta chains from one sample, sequenced in a study of Graves' ophthalmopathy and Graves' hyperthyroidism. MiXCR, applied by TCRdb to the multiplex PCR reads, yields one record per CDR3 protein. Among about 740,000 distinct CDR3 sequences listed, about 44% were seen once. The material sequenced was peripheral blood. These receptor sequences come from an adult man with Graves' ophthalmopathy. Both conserved end residues are part of each CDR3. D genes are given only for firm matches. Where a row states a size, it is once, few, many or the class of an expanded clone; other rows omit it.

clone size,V gene,J gene,D gene,CDR3 DNA,CDR3 protein
once,TRBV2,TRBJ1-6,-,TGTGCCAGCAGTGAAGCGGGGGGGGCTAGATCACCCCTCCACTTT,CASSEAGGARSPLHF
once,TRBV2,TRBJ1-6,-,TGTGCCAGCAGTTACCGGGGACTGGATAATTCACCCTTCCACTTT,CASSYRGLDNSPFHF
many,TRBV11-2,TRBJ1-1,TRBD1,TGTGCCAGCAGCCCATCCAGGGGGAGGAACACTGAAGCTTTCTTT,CASSPSRGRNTEAFF
-,TRBV20-1,TRBJ2-7,-,TGCAGTGCTAGAGCGGGGCGGGGTTGGGAGCAGTACTTC,CSARAGRGWEQYF
-,TRBV7-9,TRBJ1-2,-,TGTGCCAGCGACGGCCTCTATGGCTACACCTTC,CASDGLYGYTF
-,TRBV20-1,TRBJ1-1,-,TGCAGTGCCCCTCGGGCAGGCCTGAACACTGAAGCTTTCTTT,CSAPRAGLNTEAFF
few,TRBV29-1,TRBJ2-2,-,TGCAGCGTTTGGGGTTCTCTCACCGGGGAGCTGTTTTTT,CSVWGSLTGELFF
once,TRBV7-2,TRBJ1-1,-,TGTGCCAGCAGCTTAATTGTGACACCCGACACTGAAGCTTTCTTT,CASSLIVTPDTEAFF
-,TRBV2,TRBJ2-1,-,TGTGCCAGCTTTGAGATGGGACCTGAGCAGTTCTTC,CASFEMGPEQFF
many,TRBV24-1,TRBJ1-6,TRBD1,TGTGCCAGCAGTGTCCGGGACAGGCCTAATTCACCCCTCCACTTT,CASSVRDRPNSPLHF
-,TRBV15,TRBJ1-2,TRBD1,TGTGCCCCGGGCGTGACAGGGACGGACTATGGCTACACCTTC,CAPGVTGTDYGYTF
few,TRBV20-1,TRBJ2-7,-,TGCAGTGCTAGTGAAGGGAGAGCCTACGAGCAGTACTTC,CSASEGRAYEQYF
many,TRBV2,TRBJ2-5,-,TGTGCCAGCACTCCGGGACCTTCCCAGTACTTC,CASTPGPSQYF
-,TRBV20-1,TRBJ2-5,TRBD2,TGCAGTGCAGTAAGAGGGACTAGCGGCCAAGAGACCCAGTACTTC,CSAVRGTSGQETQYF
many,TRBV9,TRBJ1-6,-,TGTGCCAGCAGCCCCATTGGTACCTCAAATTCACCCCTCCACTTT,CASSPIGTSNSPLHF
-,TRBV19,TRBJ1-1,-,TGTGCCAGTAGCAAATTGCCCACTGGCAGGCAAGAAGAAGCTTTCTTT,CASSKLPTGRQEEAFF
few,TRBV9,TRBJ2-7,-,TGTGCCAGCAGTGGGGGGCAGTTCTCCTACGAGCAGTACTTC,CASSGGQFSYEQYF
-,TRBV19,TRBJ2-3,TRBD2,TGTGCCAGTAGTCCCCTAGCGGGGGGTTCAGATACGCAGTATTTT,CASSPLAGGSDTQYF
few,TRBV12-3/TRBV12-4,TRBJ2-7,-,TGTGCCAGCAGCTACCTCCCCATGCAGGGGGGCGTCGAGCAGTACTTC,CASSYLPMQGGVEQYF
few,TRBV4-3,TRBJ1-1,-,TGCGCCAGCAGCCAAGTTGAGGGACCGAACACTGAAGCTTTCTTT,CASSQVEGPNTEAFF
many,TRBV2,TRBJ1-3,-,TGTGCCAGCAGTGAGCGAACCCCAGGGATAGGAAACACCATATATTTT,CASSERTPGIGNTIYF
many,TRBV9,TRBJ2-7,-,TGTGCCAGCAGCCCGGCCCCCTCTTACGAGCAGTACTTC,CASSPAPSYEQYF
many,TRBV10-3,TRBJ1-6,-,TGTGCCATCAGTGAGTCTGGCAGGGCGCAAATTTTT,CAISESGRAQIF